Detailed here is one TCR beta chain. The data were taken from a study of blood T cell repertoires in COVID-19. Across the whole study: Samples taken during acute and convalescent COVID-19 were collected in the United States, Italy and Spain. The cDNA or gDNA used as material had been derived from T cells, B-cell-depleted T cells, or PBMCs.

Per the original data handling: By means of reference gene primer amplification, nucleated cell counts were estimated. The data were produced by immunoSEQ multiplex PCR, yet TCRdb's version contains in-frame clones alone and is incomplete. The V and J calls and clone size are taken from that table; D and trimming were inferred from the DNA. The table records some 60,000 clones, about 77% of them present only once. There are 16 residues in the CDR3. V lost 1 base to trimming and J lost 0 bases; unmatched junction nucleotides: 5. Per germline, CDR1 KGHDR and CDR2 SFDVKD. The sample was peripheral blood. The V call is TRBV24-1, the J call TRBJ2-7, with 7 bases fitting TRBD1. The TCR was taken from a human donor in a cohort sampled during active COVID-19. CDR3 DNA: TGTGCCACCAGTGATTTTGGACAGGAGCACTCCTACGAGCAGTACTTC. Residues: CATSDFGQEHSYEQYF.